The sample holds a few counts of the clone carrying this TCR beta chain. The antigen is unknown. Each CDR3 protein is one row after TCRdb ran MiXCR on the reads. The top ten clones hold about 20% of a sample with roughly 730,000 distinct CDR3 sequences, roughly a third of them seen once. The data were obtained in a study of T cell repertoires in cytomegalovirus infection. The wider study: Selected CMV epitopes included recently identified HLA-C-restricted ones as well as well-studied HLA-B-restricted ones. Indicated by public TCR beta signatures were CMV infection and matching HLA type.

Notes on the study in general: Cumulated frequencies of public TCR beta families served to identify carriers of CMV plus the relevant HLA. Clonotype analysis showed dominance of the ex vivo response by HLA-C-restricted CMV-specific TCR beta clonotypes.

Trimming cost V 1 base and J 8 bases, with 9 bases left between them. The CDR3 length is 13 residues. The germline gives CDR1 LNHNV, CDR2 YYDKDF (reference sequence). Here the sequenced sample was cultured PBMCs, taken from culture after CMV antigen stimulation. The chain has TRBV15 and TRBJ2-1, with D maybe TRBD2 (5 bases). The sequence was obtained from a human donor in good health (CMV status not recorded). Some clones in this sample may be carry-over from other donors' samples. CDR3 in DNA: TGTGCCACCAGCAGAGTCCCGGAGGATGAGCAGTTCTTC. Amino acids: CATSRVPEDEQFF.